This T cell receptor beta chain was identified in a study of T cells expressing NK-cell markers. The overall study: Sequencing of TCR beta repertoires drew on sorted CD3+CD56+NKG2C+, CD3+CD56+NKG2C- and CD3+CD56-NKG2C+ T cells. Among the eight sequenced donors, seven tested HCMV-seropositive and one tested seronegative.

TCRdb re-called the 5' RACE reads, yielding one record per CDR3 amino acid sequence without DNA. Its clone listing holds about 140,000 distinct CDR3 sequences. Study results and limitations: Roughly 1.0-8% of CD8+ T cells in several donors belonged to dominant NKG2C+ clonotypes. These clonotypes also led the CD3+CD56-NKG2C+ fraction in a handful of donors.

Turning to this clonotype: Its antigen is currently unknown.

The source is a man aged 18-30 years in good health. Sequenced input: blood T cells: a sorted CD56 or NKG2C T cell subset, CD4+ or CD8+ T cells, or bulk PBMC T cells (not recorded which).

CDR3 amino acids: CATTGTQGTQYF. The chain joins TRBV6-5 to TRBJ2-5; TCRdb's D call, TRBD2, is unchecked because there is no DNA. Per germline, CDR1 MNHEY and CDR2 SVGAGI. This CDR3 is 12 amino acids long.